The clone carrying this T cell receptor beta chain was seen at least ten times. The sample originates from a study of T cells in Graves' hyperthyroidism and ophthalmopathy. Uncontrolled infection, other autoimmune disease, pregnancy and lactation each barred patients from inclusion. The investigators amplified TCR beta CDR3 regions from RNA transcripts. HTBI primers were the set used in a first-round RT-PCR of the TCR CDR3. TCRdb fed the multiplex PCR reads into MiXCR, producing one record per CDR3 protein. The data hold 250,000 to 350,000 distinct CDR3 sequences, with about 20% observed a single time. Trimming cost V 2 bases and J 4 bases; bases outside gene matches: 7. The CDR3 has 15 residues. Germline V gene sequence: CDR1 DFQATT, CDR2 SNEGSKA (reference sequence).

Material for sequencing was blood. The TCR comes from a man aged 25 to 40 with Graves' ophthalmopathy. The chain uses TRBV20-1 and TRBJ2-3; 9 bases are a match to TRBD2. CDR3 in amino acids: CSARSLAGFADTQYF. The DNA for the CDR3 is TGCAGTGCTAGATCGCTAGCGGGATTCGCAGATACGCAGTATTTT.